This passage covers 8 T cell receptor beta chains from one sample sequenced in a study of T cells in tuberculosis. Profiled with immunoSEQ multiplex PCR; TCRdb holds only in-frame clones, not every one. There are about 24,000 clones in the sample; nearly 97% occur only once, and 9.4% lies in the top ten. Specimen: PBMCs. Receptor source: a donor between 10 and 35 years old with latent tuberculosis or without tuberculosis infection.

The gene calls are TRBV25-1 and TRBJ2-1; 11 bases map to TRBD2. V was clipped by 4 bases and J by 9 bases; unmatched bases: 14. The CDR3 spans 17 residues. Per germline, CDR1 MGHDK and CDR2 SYGVNS. The CDR3 reads CASSATALAGGVSEQFF. CDR3 DNA: TGTGCCAGCAGTGCAACCGCCCTAGCGGGGGGAGTGAGTGAGCAGTTCTTC.

This clone has just a few counts. V and J are TRBV4-1 and TRBJ1-5; D uncertain. Trimming pared 1 base from V and 5 bases from J, leaving 6 bases between. Germline V gives CDR1 MGHRA, CDR2 YSYEKL. This CDR3 comprises 13 residues. CDR3 loop: CASSQATHQPQHF. CDR3 in DNA: TGCGCCAGCAGCCAAGCCACTCATCAGCCCCAGCATTTT.

This clone was observed a single time. The J gene is TRBJ1-1, the V gene TRBV10-3; TRBD1 matches at 7 bases. V lost 5 bases and J lost 8; bases outside the gene matches: 11. CDR3 size: 14 residues. The germline V gene encodes CDR1 ENHRY and CDR2 SYGVKD. DNA of the CDR3: TGTGCCATCAGTTTGACAGGGTCGAACTACGAAGCTTTCTTT. The encoded protein is CAISLTGSNYEAFF.

The V call is TRBV12-5, the J call TRBJ2-5; D might be TRBD2 (5 bases). CDR1 LGHNT and CDR2 FRNRAP come from the germline V gene. This CDR3 contains 14 residues. V lost 4 bases to trimming and J lost 2 bases, with 11 bases between them. The chain's CDR3 is CASGYGLDQETQYF. The CDR3 DNA reads as TGTGCTAGTGGTTACGGACTCGATCAAGAGACCCAGTACTTC.

The chain couples TRBV4-1 to TRBJ1-2; 7 bases are shared with TRBD1. Germline V gene lookup returns CDR1 MGHRA and CDR2 YSYEKL. There are 16 residues in the CDR3. V shed 0 bases, J shed 5 bases, and the junction held 9 bases outside the gene matches. This CDR3 reads CASSQEETGTLYGYTF. Here the CDR3 DNA reads TGCGCCAGCAGCCAAGAGGAGACAGGGACCCTTTATGGCTACACCTTC.

The chain links TRBV5-3 to TRBJ2-7; 7 bases are shared with TRBD1. TRBV5-3 is placed among ORFs of uncertain function. Trimming removed 4 bases from V and 0 bases from J; junction bases left unmatched: 16. The CDR3 sequence is 18 residues long. The DNA for the CDR3 is TGTGCCAGAAGCCTTGGACAGGTGTCCCGTAGGAGCTCCTACGAGCAGTACGTC. Protein sequence: CARSLGQVSRRSSYEQYV.

The chain has TRBV27 and TRBJ2-5, with 9 bases identical to TRBD1. The CDR3 is 14 amino acids. Germline lookup yields CDR1 MNHEY and CDR2 SMNVEV (reference sequence). Losses at the gene ends were 8 bases for V and 1 base for J; bases not matched to a gene: 5. Here the CDR3 DNA reads TGTGCCAGCGTCCGGGACAGGGCCCAAGAGACCCAGTACTTC. It codes for CASVRDRAQETQYF.

Regarding this clone: One end of the junction does not line up with germline, which may come from a read error. The chain employs TRBV4-1 and TRBJ2-3; TRBD2 matches at 15 bases. This CDR3 has 19 amino acids. The germline gives CDR1 MGHRA, CDR2 YSYEKL. Here the CDR3 reads CASSLGTSGGTRGADMQYF. The DNA for the CDR3 is TGCGCCAGCAGCCTGGGGACTAGCGGGGGGACGAGAGGGGCAGATATGCAGTATTTT.